This is a list of T cell receptor beta chains from one sample in a study of type 1 and type 2 diabetes patients. TCRdb reanalysed the multiplex PCR reads using MiXCR and keeps one entry per CDR3 protein. The repertoire has some 250,000 distinct CDR3 sequences, around 47% of them found once; the top ten carry roughly 15%. Sequencing input: peripheral blood mononuclear cells (PBMCs). Receptors were obtained from a man younger than 35 with type 2 diabetes. The CDR3 runs from the conserved cysteine through the conserved F or W.

V gene: TRBV6-5; CDR3 protein: CASSCRTGSTDTQYF
V gene: TRBV6-2/TRBV6-3; CDR3 protein: CASSTLAGTDTQYF
V gene: TRBV3-1; CDR3 protein: CASSLLLAGGGELFF
V gene: TRBV10-2; CDR3 protein: CASSETRDRGHEQYF
V gene: TRBV6-2/TRBV6-3; CDR3 protein: CASSYWYTEAFF
V gene: TRBV28; CDR3 protein: CAMEGGDGYTF
V gene: TRBV2; CDR3 protein: CASSQSESAQYF
V gene: TRBV6-4; CDR3 protein: CASSIGLQGISNQPQHF
V gene: TRBV19; CDR3 protein: CASSIRVPVDSPLHF
V gene: TRBV7-2; CDR3 protein: CASSFGRTSVSYEQYF
V gene: TRBV28; CDR3 protein: CAIRGGQSAFF
V gene: TRBV4-3; CDR3 protein: CASSQHTTLNYGYTF
V gene: TRBV7-6; CDR3 protein: CASSSRVQGFQTQYF
V gene: TRBV7-2; CDR3 protein: CAGSLSRSTDTQYF
V gene: TRBV18; CDR3 protein: CASSPPSVSYEQYF
V gene: TRBV15; CDR3 protein: CATSRDIVGMSGYTF
V gene: TRBV12-3/TRBV12-4; CDR3 protein: CASTDRGESPLHF
V gene: TRBV20-1; CDR3 protein: CSADKSGGTDTQYF
V gene: TRBV7-2; CDR3 protein: CASSPWESANEKLFF
V gene: TRBV6-6; CDR3 protein: CASSESWLGTQYF
V gene: TRBV2; CDR3 protein: CASSVSGSDNQPQHF
V gene: TRBV7-9; CDR3 protein: CASSLNLAYNEQFF
V gene: TRBV20-1; CDR3 protein: CSVKPPSGPDTQYF
V gene: TRBV4-3; CDR3 protein: CASSQDRSGWGNEQFF
V gene: TRBV20-1; CDR3 protein: CSARLVQGESNQPQHF
V gene: TRBV19; CDR3 protein: CASMKNRQGMNTEAFF
V gene: TRBV19; CDR3 protein: CASRFRQAGNTEAFF
V gene: TRBV20-1; CDR3 protein: CSANTGANNNNYGYTF
V gene: TRBV10-3; CDR3 protein: CATQGGQGNQPQHF
V gene: TRBV7-2; CDR3 protein: CASAQVRGTEAFF
V gene: TRBV6-5; CDR3 protein: CASSPPLPEAFF
V gene: TRBV2; CDR3 protein: CAIARDRGGNEQFF
V gene: TRBV2; CDR3 protein: CASSENLRRLDEQYF
V gene: TRBV7-4; CDR3 protein: CASSLVGRQLYGYTF
V gene: TRBV5-1; CDR3 protein: CASSLLAGDSYGQYF
V gene: TRBV4-1; CDR3 protein: CASSQEAGILGTGANVLTF
V gene: TRBV14; CDR3 protein: CASSQLGNEQFF
V gene: TRBV6-6; CDR3 protein: CASSFGTGGTYNEQFF
V gene: TRBV10-3; CDR3 protein: CAISEVGTGFFHEQYF
V gene: TRBV7-2; CDR3 protein: CASSLVSGEPNYEQYF
V gene: TRBV20-1; CDR3 protein: CSARSDRFNYEQYF
V gene: TRBV11-2; CDR3 protein: CASSRTTGALHEKLFF
V gene: TRBV20-1; CDR3 protein: CSARDTGSSPNEQFF
V gene: TRBV29-1; CDR3 protein: CSVTPPTSGTEFF
V gene: TRBV7-2; CDR3 protein: CASSGYRADYEQYF
V gene: TRBV29-1; CDR3 protein: CSVIGGDEKLFF
V gene: TRBV29-1; CDR3 protein: CSVVRGTGDTEAFF
V gene: TRBV15; CDR3 protein: CATSRTYSGGKIYEQYF
V gene: TRBV10-3; CDR3 protein: CAISESSVYYEQYF
V gene: TRBV20-1; CDR3 protein: CSGGGPYGYTF
V gene: TRBV19; CDR3 protein: CASSGGGGLNTEAFF
V gene: TRBV28; CDR3 protein: CATLPGPKNSPLHF
V gene: TRBV20-1; CDR3 protein: CSARDRGQGRTEAFF